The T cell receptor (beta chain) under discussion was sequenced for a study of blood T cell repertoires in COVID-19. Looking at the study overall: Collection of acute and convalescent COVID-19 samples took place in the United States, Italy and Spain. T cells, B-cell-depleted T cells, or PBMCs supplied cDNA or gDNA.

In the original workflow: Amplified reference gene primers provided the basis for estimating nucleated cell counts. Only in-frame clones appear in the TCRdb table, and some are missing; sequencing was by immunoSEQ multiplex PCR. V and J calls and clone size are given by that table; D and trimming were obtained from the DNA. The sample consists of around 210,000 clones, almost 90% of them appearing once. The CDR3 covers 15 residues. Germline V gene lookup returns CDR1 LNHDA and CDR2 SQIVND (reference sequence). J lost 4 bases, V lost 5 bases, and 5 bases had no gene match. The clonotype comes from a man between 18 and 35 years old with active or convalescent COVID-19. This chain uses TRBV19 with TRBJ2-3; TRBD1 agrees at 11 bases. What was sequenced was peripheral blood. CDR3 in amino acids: CASSSGQGVSDTQYF. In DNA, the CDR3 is TGTGCCAGTAGTTCGGGACAGGGGGTCTCAGATACGCAGTATTTT.